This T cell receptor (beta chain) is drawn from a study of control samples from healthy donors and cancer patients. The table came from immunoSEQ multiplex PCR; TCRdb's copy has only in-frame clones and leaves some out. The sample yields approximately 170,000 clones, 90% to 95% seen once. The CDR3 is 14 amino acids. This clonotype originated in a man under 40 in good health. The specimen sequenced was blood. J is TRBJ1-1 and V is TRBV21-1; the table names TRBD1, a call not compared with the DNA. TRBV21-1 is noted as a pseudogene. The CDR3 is CASSLRRTGGRAFF. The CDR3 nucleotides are TGTGCCAGCAGCCTCCGCAGGACAGGGGGCCGGGCTTTCTTT.